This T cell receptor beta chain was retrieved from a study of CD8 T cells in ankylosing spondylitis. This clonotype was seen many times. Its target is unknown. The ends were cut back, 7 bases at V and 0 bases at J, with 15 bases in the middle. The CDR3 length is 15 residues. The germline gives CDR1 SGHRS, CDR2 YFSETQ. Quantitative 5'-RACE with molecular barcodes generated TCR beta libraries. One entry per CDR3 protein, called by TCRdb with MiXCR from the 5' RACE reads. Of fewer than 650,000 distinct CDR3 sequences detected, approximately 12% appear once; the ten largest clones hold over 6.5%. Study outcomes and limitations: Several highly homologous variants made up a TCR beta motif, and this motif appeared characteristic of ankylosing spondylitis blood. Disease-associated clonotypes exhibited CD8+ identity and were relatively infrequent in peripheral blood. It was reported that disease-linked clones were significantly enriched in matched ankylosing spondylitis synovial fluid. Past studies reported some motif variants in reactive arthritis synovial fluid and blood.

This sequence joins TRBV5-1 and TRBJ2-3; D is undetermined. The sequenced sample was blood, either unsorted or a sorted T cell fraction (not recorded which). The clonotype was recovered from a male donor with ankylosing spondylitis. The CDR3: CASLGGNPSTDTQYF. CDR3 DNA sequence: TGCGCCAGCCTGGGCGGAAACCCTAGCACAGATACGCAGTATTTT.